This T cell receptor beta chain was captured by sequencing in a study of response to subunit inactivated influenza vaccine. General observations from the study: Authors suggested each seasonal influenza vaccination recruits few new T cells.

The CDR3 is 14 residues long. Deletions cut 11 bases from V and 0 bases from J, with 11 bases between. CDR1 and CDR2 from the germline V gene are ENHRY and SYGVKD. A single record per CDR3 protein comes from TCRdb applying MiXCR to the RT-PCR reads. The sample includes roughly 170,000 distinct CDR3 sequences, nearly 9.5% of them seen just once. This clonotype was counted between two and nine times. Antigen specificity is unknown. The TCR comes from a man aged 50 or older who received an inactivated influenza vaccine. The sample in question was non-naive T cells sorted from PBMCs, obtained on the day of vaccination. V usage is TRBV10-3 and J usage is TRBJ2-6; D perhaps matches TRBD2 (5 bases). The CDR3 coding sequence is TGTGCCTCGCTCAGCGGCTCTGGGGCCAACGTCCTGACTTTC. It is translated as CASLSGSGANVLTF.